Listed below are T cell receptor beta chains from one sample, sequenced in a study of beta chain features in type 1 diabetes. Clones were sequenced by immunoSEQ multiplex PCR, and TCRdb holds only the in-frame ones, with some missing. Found here are about 320,000 clones, approximately 15% of them singletons; the top ten hold around 7%. Material for sequencing was central memory CD4+ T cells from blood. The receptors here all came from a man under 40 in good health. CDR3s include the opening cysteine and the closing phenylalanine or tryptophan. The D gene is left open where the match is weak. The size of a clone is reported for some rows only, either as once, few or many, or as a class for expanded clones.

d_call	j_call	clone_size	v_call	cdr3_nt	cdr3_aa
-	TRBJ2-4	-	TRBV7-2	TGTGCCAGCAGCCCAGGCAGGGTTCAGTACTTC	CASSPGRVQYF
-	TRBJ2-7	-	TRBV7-2	TGTGCCAGCAGCCGAACGACTAATTCCTACGAGCAGTACTTC	CASSRTTNSYEQYF
TRBD1	TRBJ1-4	few	TRBV5-8	TGTGCCAGCAGCCAAGGGACAGCTGCCGCTAATGAAAAACTGTTTTTT	CASSQGTAAANEKLFF
-	TRBJ2-1	few	TRBV5-4	TGTGCCAGCAGCTTGCGGGCCCGCGGAGACAATGAGCAGTTCTTC	CASSLRARGDNEQFF
TRBD1	TRBJ1-4	-	TRBV18	TGTGCCAGCTCACCACTCCCCGCGACAGGGGGCAGAACTAATGAAAAACTGTTTTTT	CASSPLPATGGRTNEKLFF
-	TRBJ2-1	-	TRBV7-2	TGTGCCAGCAGCCCCTACTTAGCGACTCAGAGTAATGAGCAGTTCTTC	CASSPYLATQSNEQFF
-	TRBJ2-3	-	TRBV20-1	TGCAGTGCCATTCTAGGAGATACGCAGTATTTT	CSAILGDTQYF
TRBD2	TRBJ2-1	-	TRBV19	TGTGCCAGTAGTAACAAGCGGGGGGGCATGGTAAATGAGCAGTTCTTC	CASSNKRGGMVNEQFF
-	TRBJ1-2	-	TRBV5-1	TGCGCCAGCAGCCCCGTCCGGGACACTAAAGTCTTC	CASSPVRDTKVF
TRBD2	TRBJ2-1	-	TRBV4-1	TGCGCCAGCAGCCAAGATACCAGCGGGGGGACGCGGCAGTTCTTC	CASSQDTSGGTRQFF
TRBD1	TRBJ1-2	few	TRBV9	TGTGCCAGCAGACATACAGGGGGCGCCGGCTATGGCTACACCTTC	CASRHTGGAGYGYTF
-	TRBJ2-5	-	TRBV5-6	TGTGCCAGCAGCCGCAGGGACAAAGGGACCCAGTACTTC	CASSRRDKGTQYF
-	TRBJ2-2	-	TRBV27	TGTGCCAGCAGCCACCCGGGGGGCCCCGGGGAGCTGTTTTTT	CASSHPGGPGELFF
TRBD2	TRBJ2-1	-	TRBV9	TGTGCCAGCAGCGTAGTACTAGCGGGCTACAATGAGCAGTTCTTC	CASSVVLAGYNEQFF
-	TRBJ1-1	few	TRBV6-5	TGTGCCAGCACTGAACGGAGTTTGAACACTGAAGCTTTCTTT	CASTERSLNTEAFF
TRBD2	TRBJ2-3	few	TRBV6-5	TGTGCCAGCGGCGGGGGGGCAGATACGCAGTATTTT	CASGGGADTQYF
TRBD2	TRBJ2-1	few	TRBV29-1	TGCAGCGTTGAGAAGGCGGGAGTGTCGAATGAGCAGTTCTTC	CSVEKAGVSNEQFF
TRBD1	TRBJ2-5	-	TRBV10-3	TGTGCCATCAGTCCCGGGACAGGGTACCCCGGGACCCAGTACTTC	CAISPGTGYPGTQYF
-	TRBJ2-1	-	TRBV4-1	TGCGCCAGCAGCCAAGATCGACAGCACAATGAGCAGTTCTTC	CASSQDRQHNEQFF
-	TRBJ2-7	few	TRBV11-2	TGTGCCAGCAGCTTAGGCGGCGAATACGAGCAGTACTTC	CASSLGGEYEQYF
-	TRBJ1-1	few	TRBV30	TGTGCCTGGAGATTCGGACATAAGATTTTCCTGAACACTGAAGCTTTCTTT	CAWRFGHKIFLNTEAFF
-	TRBJ2-2	few	TRBV6-4	TGTGCCAGCAGTCCCGGCGGAGGGCGCAACACCGGGGAGCTGTTTTTT	CASSPGGGRNTGELFF
TRBD1	TRBJ1-2	-	TRBV5-4	TGTGCCAGCAGCTTCCCCGCCAAAGACAGGGGAGGAGGCTACACCTTC	CASSFPAKDRGGGYTF
TRBD2	TRBJ2-3	few	TRBV11-2	TGTGCCAGCAGCTTAGTTCGACTAGCGGGAGGGGAGGGAGATACGCAGTATTTT	CASSLVRLAGGEGDTQYF
-	TRBJ2-2	many	TRBV10-3	TGTGCCATCAGTGAGAAGACAGGATACACCGGGGAGCTGTTTTTT	CAISEKTGYTGELFF
TRBD1	TRBJ1-2	few	TRBV5-4	TGTGCCAGCAGCTTGGCGGGACAGGCAACCAATGGCTACACCTTC	CASSLAGQATNGYTF
TRBD2	TRBJ2-5	-	TRBV6-5	TGTGCCAGCAGGGATCTAGCGGGGGGCGTTGAGACCCAGTACTTC	CASRDLAGGVETQYF
TRBD1	TRBJ2-1	few	TRBV7-2	TGTGCCAGCAGCTCCACAGGGGACCCCGGCCGTGAGCAGTTCTTC	CASSSTGDPGREQFF
TRBD1	TRBJ1-2	-	TRBV7-2	TGTGCCAGCAGCCCCGGGACAGACTATGGCTACACCTTC	CASSPGTDYGYTF
-	TRBJ2-7	few	TRBV6-1	TGTGCCAGCAGCAAGACAGCGGACTACTACGAGCAGTACTTC	CASSKTADYYEQYF
-	TRBJ2-5	-	TRBV6-1	TGTGCCAGCAGTTCCCAGGGACCTCGTGGTATCCAGTACTTC	CASSSQGPRGIQYF
TRBD1	TRBJ1-5	many	TRBV2	TGTGCCAGCAGTGAACTCGAGACAGGGTATCAGCCCCAGCATTTT	CASSELETGYQPQHF
-	TRBJ1-1	-	TRBV21-1	TGTGCCAGCAGCAAAGGTAGGCCGGGGTCCCCGAGGACTGAAGCTTTCTTT	CASSKGRPGSPRTEAFF
-	TRBJ1-5	-	TRBV6-5	TGTGCCAGCGGACGGAATCAGCCCCAGCATTTT	CASGRNQPQHF
TRBD1	TRBJ1-2	once	TRBV19	TGTGCCAGTTCTCCGGGACAGGGCTACACCGACTATGGCTACACCTTC	CASSPGQGYTDYGYTF
-	TRBJ1-1	-	TRBV5-6	TGTGCCAGCAGCCCACTACGGATCAGGAACACTGAAGCTTTCTTT	CASSPLRIRNTEAFF
-	TRBJ2-7	-	TRBV7-9	TGTGCCAGCAGCTTAGACGGTGCTCTCGACGAGCAGTACTTC	CASSLDGALDEQYF
-	TRBJ2-7	few	TRBV7-2	TGTGCCAGCAGCTTAGATTACGGCGACACCGAGCAGTACTTC	CASSLDYGDTEQYF
-	TRBJ2-5	few	TRBV5-1	TGCGCCAGCAGTTTGGGACTGGTGCAAGAGACCCAGTACTTC	CASSLGLVQETQYF
TRBD1	TRBJ1-5	-	TRBV25-1	TGTGCCACCGGGACAGATGGAGTTCAGCCCCAGCATTTT	CATGTDGVQPQHF
TRBD2	TRBJ2-3	-	TRBV6-4	TGTGCCAGCAGTGAGAGCGGGGACACAGATACGCAGTATTTT	CASSESGDTDTQYF
-	TRBJ1-1	-	TRBV7-2	TGTGCCAGCAGCCAAAGGGGAGTGAACACTGAAGCTTTCTTT	CASSQRGVNTEAFF